The 19 T cell receptor beta chains presented below share a single source sample, sequenced in a study of OX40 agonist ivuxolimab in advanced cancers. The repertoire was sequenced with immunoSEQ multiplex PCR; TCRdb's copy has only in-frame clones and lacks some. Of some 80,000 clones in the sample, less than 85% were seen once. The starting material was CD4+ or CD8+ T cells sorted from blood, obtained in a trial of the OX40 agonist ivuxolimab. These receptors came from an adult with an advanced solid tumor such as melanoma, head and neck, liver or kidney cancer.

The rearrangement uses TRBV10-3 and TRBJ2-7; TRBD1 aligns across 8 bases. The CDR3 spans 13 residues. Losses at the gene ends were 9 bases for V and 0 bases for J; bases not matched to a gene: 4. The germline V gene encodes CDR1 ENHRY and CDR2 SYGVKD. CDR3 protein: CAITGTGSYEQYF. DNA of the CDR3: TGTGCCATTACCGGGACAGGCTCCTACGAGCAGTACTTC.

Only one count was recorded for this clone. The rearrangement links TRBV28 to TRBJ2-3, with 12 bases fitting TRBD2. The CDR3 covers 16 residues. With V trimmed by 5 bases and J by 4 bases, 7 bases remained unmatched. Germline V gives CDR1 MDHEN, CDR2 SYDVKM. This CDR3 reads CASSQTSGGLADTQYF. The CDR3, as DNA: TGTGCCAGCAGTCAAACTAGCGGGGGGCTGGCAGATACGCAGTATTTT.

V and J are TRBV27 and TRBJ2-6, with TRBD1 matching 7 bases. CDR1 and CDR2 from the germline V gene are MNHEY and SMNVEV (reference sequence). CDR3 size: 18 residues. V was pared by 8 bases and J by 0 bases, with 13 bases of the junction left unmatched. CDR3 nucleotide sequence: TGTGCCAGCTCCTCGAGGACAGGAGATTTCTCTGGGGCCAACGTCCTGACTTTC. It is translated as CASSSRTGDFSGANVLTF.

The CDR3 spells CASSPPGQGMNTEAFF. The CDR3 DNA reads TGTGCCAGCTCACCACCGGGCCAGGGGATGAACACTGAAGCTTTCTTT. The chain employs TRBV18 and TRBJ1-1; a possible D gene is TRBD1 (6 bases). Germline CDR1 and CDR2: KGHSH and LQKENI. V was trimmed by 0 bases and J by 0 bases, leaving 11 bases between them. The CDR3 has 16 residues.

The chain links TRBV2 to TRBJ1-2, with TRBD1 matching over 9 bases. Per the germline V gene, CDR1 is SNHLY and CDR2 is FYNNEI. The junction had 5 bases not matched to a gene; V was cut back by 6 bases and J by 6 bases. The CDR3 runs 13 residues. The DNA for the CDR3 is TGTGCCAGCAGCGAACAGGGGGCGGATGGCTACACCTTC. This sequence encodes CASSEQGADGYTF.

The rearrangement links TRBV18 to TRBJ2-5, with 16 bases that match TRBD2. CDR1 is KGHSH, CDR2 LQKENI, per germline. V dropped 5 bases and J dropped 2; count of bases not matched to a gene: 5. The CDR3 covers 17 residues. The CDR3 sequence is CASSSGTSGREQETQYF. Here the CDR3 DNA reads TGTGCCAGCTCATCCGGGACTAGCGGGAGGGAACAAGAGACCCAGTACTTC.

The CDR3 loop reads CASSRDSRGNEQFF. In DNA form, the CDR3 reads TGTGCCAGCTCCCGGGACTCCCGGGGCAATGAGCAGTTCTTC. The V call is TRBV25-1, the J call TRBJ2-1; possibly TRBD2 for D (6 bases). The CDR3 length is 14 residues. CDR1 and CDR2 (germline): MGHDK, SYGVNS. V was trimmed by 8 bases and J by 6 bases, leaving 17 bases between them.

The chain couples TRBV11-2 to TRBJ2-6; 8 positions match TRBD1. Per the germline V gene, CDR1 is SGHAT and CDR2 is FQNNGV. The CDR3 is made up of 19 amino acids. Losses at the gene ends were 3 bases for V and 0 bases for J; bases not matched to a gene: 10. The chain's CDR3 is CASSFRPGQESSGANVLTF. The CDR3 coding sequence is TGTGCCAGCAGCTTCAGACCGGGACAGGAAAGCTCTGGGGCCAACGTCCTGACTTTC. Drawing the rest from reference TRBV11-2 and TRBJ2-6, the complete variable domain is EAGVAQSPRYKIIEKRQSVAFWCNPISGHATLYWYQQILGQGPKLLIQFQNNGVVDDSQLPKDRFSAERLKGVDSTLKIQPAKLEDSAVYLCASSFRPGQESSGANVLTFGAGSRLTVL.

V and J are TRBV7-2 and TRBJ1-2, with D perhaps TRBD1 (6 bases). Germline CDR1 reads SGHTA; CDR2 reads FQGNSA. The CDR3 has 14 amino acids. Deletions cut 4 bases from V and 4 bases from J, with 13 bases between. The CDR3 coding sequence is TGTGCCAGCAGCTCCGCAGGGGAGGGCTATGGCTACACCTTC. Its protein product is CASSSAGEGYGYTF.

This clone was detected a few times. The J gene is TRBJ2-7, the V gene TRBV7-2; a weak D match, TRBD2 (6 bases). Germline V gives CDR1 SGHTA, CDR2 FQGNSA. Trimming took 1 base from V and 6 from J, leaving 10 bases between them. The CDR3 is made up of 13 amino acids. Here the CDR3 reads CASSLGGGVEQYV. The CDR3 region has the DNA TGTGCCAGCAGCTTAGGAGGAGGGGTCGAGCAGTACGTC.

The chain employs TRBV10-3 and TRBJ2-7, with 13 bases matching TRBD2. V gave up 0 bases and J gave up 7 bases; unmatched junction bases: 12. CDR1 and CDR2 (germline): ENHRY, SYGVKD. This CDR3 contains 18 residues. The CDR3 is CAISESFVLGLAGKEQYV. CDR3 DNA: TGTGCCATCAGTGAGTCTTTCGTACTGGGACTAGCGGGGAAGGAGCAGTACGTC.

This chain uses TRBV9 with TRBJ1-4, with D possibly TRBD1 on 5 matching bases. The V gene lost 2 bases and the J gene lost 8 bases, with 10 bases spanning the gap. Germline V CDR1 and CDR2: SGDLS, YYNGEE. This CDR3 region has 13 residues. In nucleotides, the CDR3 is TGTGCCAGCAGCGTTACAGGCGGGGAAAAACTGTTTTTT. Translation gives CASSVTGGEKLFF. The full variable domain, rest sourced from reference TRBV9 and TRBJ1-4, is DSGVTQTPKHLITATGQRVTLRCSPRSGDLSVYWYQQSLDQGLQFLIQYYNGEERAKGNILERFSAQQFPDLHSELNLSSLELGDSALYFCASSVTGGEKLFFGSGTQLSVL.

The chain links TRBV4-1 to TRBJ1-1; D not certain. Per germline, CDR1 MGHRA and CDR2 YSYEKL. Between the trimmed V and J ends, which lost 2 bases and 1 base, there was a span of 11 bases. This CDR3 region has 15 residues. As DNA, the CDR3 is TGCGCCAGCAGCCAATACGGGCGGCGGAACACTGAAGCTTTCTTT. Translation: CASSQYGRRNTEAFF.

The DNA of the CDR3 is TGTGCCAGCAGCGTAGAAGGAGGCCGTCGTAATGAGCAGTTCTTC. Amino acid sequence: CASSVEGGRRNEQFF. The chain couples TRBV9 to TRBJ2-1; D is possibly TRBD2 (5 bases). The germline V gene has CDR1 SGDLS and CDR2 YYNGEE. The CDR3 is 15 residues long. V shed 0 bases and J shed 7 bases, with 14 bases lying between them.

V and J are TRBV6-1 and TRBJ2-3, with D possibly TRBD1 on 6 matching bases. The V end lost 6 bases, the J end lost 1 base, and 14 bases lay between the germline ends. There are 15 residues in the CDR3. CDR1 is MNHNS, CDR2 SASEGT, per germline. The DNA of the CDR3 is TGTGCCAGCAGAGTAGGGGGTTCAGGCACAGATACGCAGTATTTT. Protein: CASRVGGSGTDTQYF.

V is TRBV29-1 and J is TRBJ2-1; 7 positions agree with TRBD2. Per germline, CDR1 SQVTM and CDR2 ANQGSEA. V gave up 7 bases and J gave up 7 bases; unmatched junction bases: 7. The CDR3 is 12 amino acids. Here the CDR3 reads CSDSSSGNEQFF. In DNA form, the CDR3 reads TGCAGCGACTCCAGTAGCGGGAATGAGCAGTTCTTC.

This clone was detected only once. This chain joins TRBV6-1 and TRBJ2-6; D remains ambiguous. The CDR3 has 16 residues. Germline CDR1 is MNHNS and CDR2 is SASEGT. Trimming shortened V by 4 bases and J by 3 bases, and 13 bases separated the two germline ends. The CDR3 loop is CASSGRLGGGANVLTF. The CDR3 DNA reads TGTGCCAGCAGTGGGCGATTAGGTGGTGGGGCCAACGTCCTGACTTTC.

The rearrangement links TRBV28 to TRBJ1-5; no firm D call. Between the trimmed V and J ends, which lost 3 bases and 7 bases, there was a span of 19 bases. The germline V gene has CDR1 MDHEN and CDR2 SYDVKM. The CDR3 contains 16 residues. The DNA of the CDR3 is TGTGCCAGCAGTTTGCTTTCGGCAGGTGGGTCCCAGCCCCAGCATTTT. This sequence encodes CASSLLSAGGSQPQHF.

This clone was counted a few times. The V gene is TRBV5-1, the J gene TRBJ2-5; 9 bases line up with TRBD1. Germline CDR1 SGHRS, CDR2 YFSETQ. The J segment lost 2 bases and the V segment lost 0 bases, leaving 2 bases of the junction unmatched. This CDR3 comprises 15 residues. CDR3 DNA sequence: TGCGCCAGCAGCTTGGTGACAGGGGGTCAAGAGACCCAGTACTTC. Translating it yields CASSLVTGGQETQYF.